This T cell receptor (beta chain) was profiled in a study of tumor and adjacent non-tumor tissue in lung cancer. General study results and limits: Tumor tissue had significantly higher TCR diversity than normal lung.

A modified ARM-PCR protocol with three rounds of nested PCR amplified TCRbeta. Via MiXCR, TCRdb re-called the multiplex PCR reads, giving one row per CDR3 protein. The table lists 100,000 to 150,000 distinct CDR3 sequences, 66% of them singletons. No cell sorting was done before RNA was extracted from the tissue. Germline values: CDR1 DFQATT, CDR2 SNEGSKA (reference sequence). V gave up 0 bases and J gave up 6 bases; unmatched junction bases: 10. The CDR3 loop spans 15 amino acids. As for this clonotype: Its target is unknown. This may stem from a read error, because a much larger clone lies one nucleotide away.

The clonotype originates from a man in his thirties or forties with non-small cell lung cancer. The chain is built from TRBV20-1 and TRBJ1-1, with TRBD1 matching over 7 bases. The specimen sequenced was lung tumor tissue. DNA of the CDR3: TGCAGTGCTAGAGATATCACAGGGGACAGCGCTGAAGCTTTCTTT. Translating it yields CSARDITGDSAEAFF.